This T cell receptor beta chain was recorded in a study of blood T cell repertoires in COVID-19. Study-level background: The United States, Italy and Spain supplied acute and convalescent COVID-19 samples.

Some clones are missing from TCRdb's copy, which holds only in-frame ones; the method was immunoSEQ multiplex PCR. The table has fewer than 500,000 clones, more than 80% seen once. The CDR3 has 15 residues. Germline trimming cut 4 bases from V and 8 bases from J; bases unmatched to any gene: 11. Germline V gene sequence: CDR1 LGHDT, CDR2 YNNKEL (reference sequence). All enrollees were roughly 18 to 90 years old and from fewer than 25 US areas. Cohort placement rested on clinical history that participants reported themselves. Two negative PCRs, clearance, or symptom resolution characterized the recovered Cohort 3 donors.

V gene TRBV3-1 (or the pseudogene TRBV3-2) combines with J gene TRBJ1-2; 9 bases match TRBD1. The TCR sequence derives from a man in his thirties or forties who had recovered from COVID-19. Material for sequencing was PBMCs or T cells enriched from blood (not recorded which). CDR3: CASSPDRGDWGGYTF. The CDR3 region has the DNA TGTGCCAGCAGCCCTGACAGGGGGGACTGGGGCGGCTACACCTTC.